The clone carrying this T cell receptor beta chain was recorded a few times. Its antigen is unknown. The PCR used 60 Vbeta and 13 Jbeta primers. TCRdb's copy holds only in-frame clones and misses some; the assay was immunoSEQ multiplex PCR. This sample has about 140,000 clones; over 70% occur once, and the top ten carry about 4.3%. The CDR3 length is 14 residues. V was cut by 0 bases and J by 3 bases, with 8 bases left in between. Per the germline V gene, CDR1 is MNHNS and CDR2 is SASEGT. This specimen belongs to a study of cytomegalovirus exposure and HLA in healthy donors. Study context: Earlier results showed roughly 120 million unique TCR beta sequences derived from about 179 million T cells.

Notes on the study in general: Relative to equally common others, HLA-associated TCR beta chains showed greater clonal expansion in a later analysis. Within the data, a cluster of highly shared sequence variants was likely a sequencing artifact.

The source is a middle-aged man in good health and CMV-seronegative. The rearrangement links TRBV6-1 to TRBJ1-1, with D tentatively TRBD1 (5 bases). The sequencing sample was made of PBMCs. CDR3 amino acids: CASSEAPGDTEAFF. The CDR3 DNA reads TGTGCCAGCAGTGAAGCCCCGGGGGACACTGAAGCTTTCTTT.